The 10 T cell receptor beta chains below all came from one sample that was sequenced in a study of blood T cells in healthy people across ages. Then a second PCR, running about 6 to 12 cycles, was carried out with a sample-barcoded 5' primer and a J-beta primer mix. TCRdb reanalysed the 5' RACE reads using MiXCR and keeps one entry per CDR3 protein. The table includes about 1.6 million distinct CDR3 sequences, about 32% detected once. Material for sequencing was blood. All receptors come from a woman in her 30s in good health.

CDR3 nucleotides: TGCAGTGGAAAACGTTCTATGTTGGGAGAGACCCAGTACTTC. It encodes CSGKRSMLGETQYF. The chain links TRBV20-1 to TRBJ2-5; D remains ambiguous. The V end was cut by 7 bases, the J end by 4 bases, with 19 bases between. The CDR3 contains 14 residues. Germline loops: CDR1 DFQATT, CDR2 SNEGSKA (reference sequence).

The genes are TRBV7-2 and TRBJ2-1; D possibly corresponds to TRBD1 (5 bases). Germline lookup yields CDR1 SGHTA and CDR2 FQGNSA. The V gene lost 4 bases and the J gene lost 0 bases, with 16 bases spanning the gap. The CDR3 has 17 amino acids. The CDR3 protein is CASSSRTLRASYNEQFF. The CDR3 DNA follows: TGTGCCAGCAGCTCTAGGACACTACGGGCCTCCTACAATGAGCAGTTCTTC.

This clonotype was recorded many times. A much bigger clone sits one base away, suggesting this may be a read error. The V call is TRBV7-8, the J call TRBJ2-7; 9 nucleotides line up with TRBD1. Per germline, CDR1 SGHVS and CDR2 FQNEAQ. The CDR3 loop spans 13 amino acids. V dropped 7 bases and J dropped 6; count of bases not matched to a gene: 7. The CDR3 bases are TGTGCCAGCAACCCAACAGGGGGCGGCGAGCAGTACTTC. This codes for CASNPTGGGEQYF.

As concerns this clonotype: Since a much larger clone is just one base distant, this may be a read error. The J gene is TRBJ1-2, the V gene TRBV7-9; D gene ambiguous. The CDR3 runs to 13 residues. Germline V gene lookup returns CDR1 SEHNR and CDR2 FQNEAQ (reference sequence). V was pared by 3 bases and J by 9 bases, with 14 bases between. This CDR3 reads CASSFGPDGSYTF. In DNA, the CDR3 is TGTGCCAGCAGCTTTGGCCCTGATGGTAGCTACACCTTC.

V and J are TRBV6-2 or TRBV6-3 and TRBJ1-1; TRBD1 is a possible D gene (6 bases). The CDR3 contains 17 residues. Germline V gene sequence: CDR1 MNHEY, CDR2 SVGEGT. Trimming took 6 bases from V and 2 from J, leaving 22 bases between them. The CDR3 coding sequence is TGTGCCAGCAGCAAAACCCCGACGGACAGTTTTAACACTGAAGCTTTCTTT. Encoded protein: CASSKTPTDSFNTEAFF.

This sequence joins TRBV10-3 and TRBJ2-2; no definite D call. Trimming took 3 bases from V and 7 from J, leaving 15 bases between them. This CDR3 has 15 amino acids. CDR1 is ENHRY and CDR2 is SYGVKD in the germline V gene. The CDR3 DNA follows: TGTGCCATCAGTGAAGGTCTAGACGTTGGCGGGGAGCTGTTTTTT. Translated: CAISEGLDVGGELFF.

This clonotype has just a few counts. This chain's CDR3 is CSAVGTANTEAFF. The DNA of the CDR3 is TGCAGTGCAGTTGGGACAGCTAACACTGAAGCTTTCTTT. The rearrangement links TRBV20-1 to TRBJ1-1, with TRBD1 identical over 7 bases. With V trimmed by 6 bases and J by 2 bases, 6 bases remained unmatched. This CDR3 has 13 amino acids. Looked up from germline, CDR1 is DFQATT and CDR2 is SNEGSKA (reference sequence).

This clonotype occurred a few times. V gene TRBV7-9 combines with J gene TRBJ2-1, with TRBD1 as a possible D gene (6 bases). Germline V CDR1 and CDR2: SEHNR, FQNEAQ (reference sequence). The CDR3 runs 16 residues. The V end lost 5 bases, the J end lost 5 bases, and 19 bases lay between the germline ends. This chain's CDR3 is CASSPRTGTQHNEQFF. The CDR3 DNA follows: TGTGCCAGCAGCCCTCGAACCGGGACACAACACAATGAGCAGTTCTTC.

This chain connects TRBV2 to TRBJ2-3; D call uncertain. V lost 7 bases and J 3 bases, leaving 8 bases between the germline ends. The germline V gene encodes CDR1 SNHLY and CDR2 FYNNEI. There are 12 residues in the CDR3. The DNA for the CDR3 is TGTGCCAGCAAGGGTTTTACAGATACGCAGTATTTT. It translates to CASKGFTDTQYF.

The chain carries TRBV7-9 and TRBJ1-2, with 8 positions matching TRBD1. This CDR3 has 15 amino acids. The V segment lost 3 bases and the J segment 4 bases; nucleotides outside the gene matches: 7. CDR1 is SEHNR, CDR2 FQNEAQ, per germline (reference sequence). CDR3 residues: CASSLGQAPFYGYTF. CDR3 nucleotides: TGTGCCAGCAGCTTGGGACAGGCCCCGTTCTATGGCTACACCTTC.